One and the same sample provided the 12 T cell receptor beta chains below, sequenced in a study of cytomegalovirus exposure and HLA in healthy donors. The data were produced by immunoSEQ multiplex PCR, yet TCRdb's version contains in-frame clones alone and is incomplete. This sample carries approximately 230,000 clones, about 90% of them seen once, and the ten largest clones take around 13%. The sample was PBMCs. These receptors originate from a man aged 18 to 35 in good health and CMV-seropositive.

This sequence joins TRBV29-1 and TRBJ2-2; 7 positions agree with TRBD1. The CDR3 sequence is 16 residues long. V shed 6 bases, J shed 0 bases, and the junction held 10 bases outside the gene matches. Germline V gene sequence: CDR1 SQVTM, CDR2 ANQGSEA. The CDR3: CSVADWTGPNTGELFF. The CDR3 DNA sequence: TGCAGCGTGGCCGACTGGACAGGTCCGAACACCGGGGAGCTGTTTTTT.

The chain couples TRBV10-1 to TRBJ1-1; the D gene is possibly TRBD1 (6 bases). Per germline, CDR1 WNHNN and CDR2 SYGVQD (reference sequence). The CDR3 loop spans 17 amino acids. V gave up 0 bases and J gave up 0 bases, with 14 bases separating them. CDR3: CASSESIGGGLNTEAFF. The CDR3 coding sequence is TGCGCCAGCAGTGAGTCCATCGGAGGGGGGTTGAACACTGAAGCTTTCTTT.

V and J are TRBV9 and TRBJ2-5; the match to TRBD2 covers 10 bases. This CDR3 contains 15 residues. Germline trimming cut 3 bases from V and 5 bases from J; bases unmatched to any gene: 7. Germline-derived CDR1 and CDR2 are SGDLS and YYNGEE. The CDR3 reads CASSGASGSFETQYF. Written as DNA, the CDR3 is TGTGCCAGCAGCGGAGCTAGCGGGAGTTTTGAGACCCAGTACTTC.

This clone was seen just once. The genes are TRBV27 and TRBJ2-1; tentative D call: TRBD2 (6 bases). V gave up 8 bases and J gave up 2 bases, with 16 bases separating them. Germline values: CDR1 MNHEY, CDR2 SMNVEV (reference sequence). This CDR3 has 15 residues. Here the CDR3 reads CASARDSGTYNEQFF. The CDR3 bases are TGTGCCAGCGCGCGGGACTCCGGAACCTACAATGAGCAGTTCTTC.

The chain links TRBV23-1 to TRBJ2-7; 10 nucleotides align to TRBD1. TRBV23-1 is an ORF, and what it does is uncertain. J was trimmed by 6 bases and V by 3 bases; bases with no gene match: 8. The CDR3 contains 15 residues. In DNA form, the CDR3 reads TGCGCCAGCAGTCAGTTAGACAGGGGGCTCGGCGAGCAGTACTTC. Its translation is CASSQLDRGLGEQYF.

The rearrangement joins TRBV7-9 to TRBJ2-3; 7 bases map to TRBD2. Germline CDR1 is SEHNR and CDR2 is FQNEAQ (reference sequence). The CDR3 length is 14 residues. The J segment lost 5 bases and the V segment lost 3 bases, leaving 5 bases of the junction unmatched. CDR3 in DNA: TGTGCCAGCAGCTTGAGCCTAGCGGAAGATACGCAGTATTTT. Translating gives CASSLSLAEDTQYF.

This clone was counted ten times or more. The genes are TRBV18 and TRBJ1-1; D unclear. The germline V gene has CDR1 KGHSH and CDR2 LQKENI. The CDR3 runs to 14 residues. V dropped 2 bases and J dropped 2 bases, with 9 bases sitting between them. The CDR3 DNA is TGTGCCAGCTCACCATTATCAGATAACACTGAAGCTTTCTTT. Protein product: CASSPLSDNTEAFF.

In nucleotides, the CDR3 is TGTGCCAGCAGTTTCAGCAGTCGCAATCAGCCCCAGCATTTT. It codes for CASSFSSRNQPQHF. The chain carries TRBV28 and TRBJ1-5, with D hard to call. V was pared by 3 bases and J by 2 bases, with 8 bases between. The CDR3 sequence is 14 residues long. Germline V CDR1 and CDR2: MDHEN, SYDVKM.

CDR3 sequence (DNA): TGTGCCAGCAGCTTTGTGGCTAGCGGGTACACAGATACGCAGTATTTT. Its protein is CASSFVASGYTDTQYF. The V gene is TRBV5-6, the J gene TRBJ2-3; 8 nucleotides align to TRBD2. Germline assignment: CDR1 SGHDT and CDR2 YYEEEE. The length of the CDR3 is 16 residues. V shed 2 bases, J shed 2 bases, and the junction held 7 bases outside the gene matches.

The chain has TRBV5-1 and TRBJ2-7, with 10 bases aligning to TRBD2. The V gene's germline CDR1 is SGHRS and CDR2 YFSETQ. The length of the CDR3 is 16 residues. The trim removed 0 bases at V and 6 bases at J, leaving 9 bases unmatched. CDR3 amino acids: CASSLGPSGRAGEQYF. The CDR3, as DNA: TGCGCCAGCAGCTTGGGTCCCAGCGGGAGGGCGGGCGAGCAGTACTTC.

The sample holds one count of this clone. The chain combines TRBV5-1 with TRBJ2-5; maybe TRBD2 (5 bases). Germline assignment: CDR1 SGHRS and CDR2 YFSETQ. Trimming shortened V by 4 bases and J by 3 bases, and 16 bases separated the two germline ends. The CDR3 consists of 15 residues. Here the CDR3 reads CASSPVGLLEETQYF. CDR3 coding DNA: TGCGCCAGCAGCCCCGTTGGACTCTTGGAAGAGACCCAGTACTTC.

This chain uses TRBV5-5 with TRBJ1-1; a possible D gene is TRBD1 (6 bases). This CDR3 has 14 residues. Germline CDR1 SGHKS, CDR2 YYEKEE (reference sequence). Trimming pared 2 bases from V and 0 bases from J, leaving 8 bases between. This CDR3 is CASSFGQMNTEAFF. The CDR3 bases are TGTGCCAGCAGCTTCGGACAGATGAACACTGAAGCTTTCTTT.